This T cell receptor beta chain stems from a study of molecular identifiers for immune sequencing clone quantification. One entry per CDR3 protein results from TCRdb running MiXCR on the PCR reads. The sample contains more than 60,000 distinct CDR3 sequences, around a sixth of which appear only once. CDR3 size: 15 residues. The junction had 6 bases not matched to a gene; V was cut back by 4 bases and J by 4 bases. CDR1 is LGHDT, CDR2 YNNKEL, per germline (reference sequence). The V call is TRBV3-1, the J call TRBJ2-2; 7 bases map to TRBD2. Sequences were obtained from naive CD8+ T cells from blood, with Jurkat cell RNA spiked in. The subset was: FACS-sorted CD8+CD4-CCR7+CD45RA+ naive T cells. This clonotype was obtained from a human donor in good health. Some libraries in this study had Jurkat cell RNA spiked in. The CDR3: CASSPLGRGTGELFF. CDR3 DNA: TGTGCCAGCAGCCCTCTGGGGAGGGGCACCGGGGAGCTGTTTTTT.